The clone carrying this T cell receptor beta chain has just a few counts. Antigen specificity is unknown. Regarding donors, all were healthy bone marrow donors. V lost 2 bases and J lost 3, with 12 bases in between. In germline, CDR1 is SGHAT, CDR2 FQNNGV. CDR3 size: 15 residues. The PCR was carried out with 60 Vbeta primers and 13 Jbeta primers. Clones were read by immunoSEQ multiplex PCR, and TCRdb kept only the in-frame ones, dropping some. The data hold roughly 130,000 clones, with 88% observed a single time. These data originate in a study of cytomegalovirus exposure and HLA in healthy donors. The overall study: In an early release, HLA-typed donors contributed 80 million to 95 million unique TCR sequences.

Study results and caveats: Reportedly, HLA-A and HLA-B alleles of most subjects were accurately predicted from TCR beta. Relative to the approximately 700-donor mean, N-insertions were reportedly fewer in an Asian-associated ancestry cluster in a later analysis.

The chain is built from TRBV11-2 and TRBJ2-3; D remains unclear. The TCR sequence derives from a woman aged 40 to 50 in good health and CMV-seronegative. Sample: PBMCs. In DNA form, the CDR3 reads TGTGCCAGCAGCTTAATGCGGCCGGAAACAGATACGCAGTATTTT. This encodes CASSLMRPETDTQYF. The full variable domain, in which reference TRBV11-2 and TRBJ2-3 provide the parts outside the CDR3, is EAGVAQSPRYKIIEKRQSVAFWCNPISGHATLYWYQQILGQGPKLLIQFQNNGVVDDSQLPKDRFSAERLKGVDSTLKIQPAKLEDSAVYLCASSLMRPETDTQYFGPGTRLTVL.